A single sample is the source of the 31 T cell receptor beta chains below, sequenced in a study of T cells in tumors after PD-1 blockade. Generated by immunoSEQ multiplex PCR, the TCRdb table keeps only in-frame clones and is missing some. The sample includes roughly 33,000 clones, over 75% seen only once; the top ten take 38%. The specimen comprised PBMCs, sampled before anti-PD-1 treatment. All receptors come from a human donor with basal cell carcinoma.

V usage is TRBV11-3 and J usage is TRBJ2-1; the match to TRBD2 covers 11 bases. The V gene's germline CDR1 is SGHNT and CDR2 YENEEA. The V gene end was trimmed by 4 bases and the J gene end by 5 bases; junction bases not matched to a gene: 4. The CDR3 length is 15 residues. The CDR3 reads CASSSDSGRDNEQFF. The CDR3, as DNA: TGTGCCAGCAGCTCGGATAGCGGGAGGGACAATGAGCAGTTCTTC.

The rearrangement uses TRBV28 and TRBJ2-3, with TRBD2 matching over 8 bases. The CDR3 loop spans 17 amino acids. CDR1 is MDHEN and CDR2 is SYDVKM in the germline V gene. J was trimmed by 1 base and V by 6 bases; bases with no gene match: 12. CDR3 sequence reads: CASSLPRAGVRTDTQYF. CDR3 nucleotide sequence: TGTGCCAGCAGCCTCCCCCGAGCGGGAGTTCGCACAGATACGCAGTATTTT.

This clone was recorded at least ten times. The chain uses TRBV5-1 and TRBJ2-1; TRBD2 matches at 8 bases. The CDR3 consists of 15 residues. Germline V lookup: CDR1 SGHRS, CDR2 YFSETQ. J was trimmed by 4 bases and V by 0 bases; bases with no gene match: 3. CDR3 region: CASSLDVAGYNEQFF. The CDR3 bases are TGCGCCAGCAGCTTGGATGTAGCGGGGTACAATGAGCAGTTCTTC.

The J gene is TRBJ1-1, the V gene TRBV6-5, with D perhaps matching TRBD1 (6 bases). V dropped 4 bases and J dropped 1 base, with 10 bases sitting between them. Germline V gene data show CDR1 as MNHEY and CDR2 as SVGAGI. The CDR3 runs 14 residues. CDR3 bases: TGTGCCAGCAGTTGGACAGTTGCGAACACTGAAGCTTTCTTT. Encoded protein: CASSWTVANTEAFF.

The chain has TRBV12-3 or TRBV12-4 and TRBJ2-5; unclear D gene. V shed 4 bases and J shed 2 bases, with 8 bases lying between them. The CDR3 extends over 13 amino acids. CDR3 in amino acids: CASSSHAQETQYF. The CDR3 bases are TGTGCCAGCAGTTCGCACGCACAAGAGACCCAGTACTTC.

This clone appeared a few times. V usage is TRBV25-1 and J usage is TRBJ2-7; D might be TRBD1 (5 bases). Germline V CDR1 and CDR2: MGHDK, SYGVNS. The CDR3 is 15 amino acids. Trimming left V 3 bases short and J 9 bases short, with 21 bases between. CDR3 loop: CASSDQGRNRSGQYF. The CDR3 nucleotides read TGTGCCAGCAGTGATCAGGGTCGTAATCGGTCGGGGCAGTACTTC.

This sequence joins TRBV10-3 and TRBJ2-3; D is perhaps TRBD1 (6 bases). Germline loops: CDR1 ENHRY, CDR2 SYGVKD. Trimming stripped 4 bases from V and 6 bases from J, with 14 bases between. This CDR3 region has 14 residues. CDR3 sequence reads: CAISGQGWGDTQYF. Here the CDR3 DNA reads TGTGCCATCAGTGGGCAGGGGTGGGGGGATACGCAGTATTTT.

The gene calls are TRBV27 and TRBJ1-2, with 8 positions matching TRBD1. Germline lookup yields CDR1 MNHEY and CDR2 SMNVEV (reference sequence). The CDR3 contains 13 residues. V lost 6 bases and J lost 4; bases outside the gene matches: 4. CDR3 loop: CASSLTGAYGYTF. CDR3 DNA sequence: TGTGCCAGCAGCTTGACAGGGGCCTATGGCTACACCTTC.

Comments on this clone: This sample includes further DNA sequences coding for the same CDR3. The chain combines TRBV3-1 (or the pseudogene TRBV3-2) with TRBJ2-7; TRBD2 might be the D (6 bases). With 0 bases removed from V and 2 bases from J, the gap between germline ends came to 14 bases. CDR3 length: 16 amino acids. In germline, CDR1 is LGHDT, CDR2 YNNKEL (reference sequence). CDR3 region: CASSQDKASGPYEQYF. The DNA for the CDR3 is TGTGCCAGCAGCCAAGATAAGGCGAGCGGGCCCTACGAGCAGTACTTC.

V usage is TRBV5-1 and J usage is TRBJ1-2; TRBD1 agrees at 10 bases. J gave up 6 bases and V 4 bases, and 9 bases lay outside the gene matches. The CDR3 contains 15 residues. Germline loops: CDR1 SGHRS, CDR2 YFSETQ. The CDR3: CASSRGDRGLDGYTF. CDR3 DNA sequence: TGCGCCAGCAGCCGCGGGGACAGGGGCTTAGATGGCTACACCTTC.

V gene TRBV19 combines with J gene TRBJ1-1; D is unresolved. V lost 7 bases to trimming and J lost 3 bases, with 12 bases between them. This CDR3 contains 13 residues. Per the germline V gene, CDR1 is LNHDA and CDR2 is SQIVND (reference sequence). The CDR3 protein is CASKSRVDTEAFF. CDR3 DNA sequence: TGTGCCAGTAAGTCACGGGTTGACACTGAAGCTTTCTTT.

The chain recombines TRBV7-8 with TRBJ2-1; 12 bases agree with TRBD1. The CDR3 totals 15 residues. Trimming took 5 bases from V and 7 from J; bases not matched to a gene: 6. Germline V gives CDR1 SGHVS, CDR2 FQNEAQ. CDR3 bases: TGTGCCAGCAGCCGGGACAGGGGGCGTGGGAATGAGCAGTTCTTC. Encoded protein: CASSRDRGRGNEQFF.

The chain is built from TRBV27 and TRBJ2-5; D remains unclear. CDR1 is MNHEY, CDR2 SMNVEV, per germline (reference sequence). The CDR3 loop spans 11 amino acids. V lost 5 bases, J lost 3 bases, and 4 bases lay in between. The CDR3 region is CASSTEETQYF. CDR3 nucleotide sequence: TGTGCCAGCAGTACCGAAGAGACCCAGTACTTC.

The chain links TRBV25-1 to TRBJ1-2; TRBD1 aligns across 10 bases. CDR1 is MGHDK and CDR2 is SYGVNS in the germline V gene. This CDR3 is built from 13 residues. V lost 2 bases to trimming and J lost 10 bases; unmatched junction nucleotides: 4. The CDR3 region is CASSELGTGVYTF. CDR3 bases: TGTGCCAGCAGTGAACTCGGGACAGGGGTCTACACCTTC.

By frequency in the sample, this clone is medium-sized. V gene TRBV25-1 combines with J gene TRBJ1-2; the match to TRBD1 covers 9 bases. V was clipped by 5 bases and J by 3 bases; unmatched bases: 7. This CDR3 has 15 residues. Germline V gene lookup returns CDR1 MGHDK and CDR2 SYGVNS. CDR3 bases: TGTGCCAGCAGTCCCTCATGGGACAGGGACTATGGCTACACCTTC. Encoded protein: CASSPSWDRDYGYTF.

J is TRBJ2-1 and V is TRBV18; TRBD2 aligns across 14 bases. V gave up 3 bases and J gave up 9 bases; unmatched junction bases: 7. Germline CDR1 KGHSH, CDR2 LQKENI. CDR3 length equals 16 residues. The CDR3 DNA is TGTGCCAGCTCACCCACGACTAGCGGGAGGGATGGTGAGCAGTTCTTC. This sequence encodes CASSPTTSGRDGEQFF.

V and J are TRBV11-3 and TRBJ2-1; D possibly uses TRBD1 or TRBD2 (6 bases each). Germline V gives CDR1 SGHNT, CDR2 YENEEA. This CDR3 is 15 amino acids long. The V end was cut by 5 bases, the J end by 7 bases, with 18 bases between. For the CDR3, the DNA is TGTGCCAGCAGCCCCCGTAGGGGGGCCGGGAATGAGCAGTTCTTC. The encoded protein is CASSPRRGAGNEQFF.

This chain joins TRBV29-1 and TRBJ2-1; 9 positions match TRBD1. Germline CDR1 reads SQVTM; CDR2 reads ANQGSEA. Losses at the gene ends were 3 bases for V and 3 bases for J; bases not matched to a gene: 3. The length of the CDR3 is 14 residues. The CDR3 loop is CSVEGQGNYNEQFF. DNA for the CDR3: TGCAGCGTTGAGGGACAGGGAAACTACAATGAGCAGTTCTTC.

This clone was recorded only once. A single base separates this from a much larger clone, so it may be a read error. The chain has TRBV3-1 (or the pseudogene TRBV3-2) and TRBJ2-5; no definite D call. V dropped 0 bases and J dropped 7 bases, with 0 bases sitting between them. This CDR3 has 10 residues. Germline CDR1 and CDR2: LGHDT and YNNKEL (reference sequence). CDR3 amino acids: CASSQETQYF. Here the CDR3 DNA reads TGTGCCAGCAGCCAAGAGACCCAGTACTTC.

V usage is TRBV7-2 and J usage is TRBJ2-7; D gene ambiguous. Trimming shortened V by 9 bases and J by 4 bases, and 13 bases separated the two germline ends. CDR1 is SGHTA, CDR2 FQGNSA, per germline. The CDR3 loop spans 12 amino acids. In DNA, the CDR3 is TGTGCCAGTAGATCGGAAGAATACGAGCAGTACTTC. Encoded protein: CASRSEEYEQYF.

The chain couples TRBV9 to TRBJ2-3; no clear D gene. Germline V gene sequence: CDR1 SGDLS, CDR2 YYNGEE. The CDR3 runs 16 residues. V was pared by 3 bases and J by 4 bases, with 18 bases between. The CDR3 here is CASSALGERWADTQYF. In nucleotides, the CDR3 is TGTGCCAGCAGCGCTTTGGGCGAGCGATGGGCAGATACGCAGTATTTT.

By frequency in the sample, this clone is medium-sized (0.01 to 0.1%). The chain uses TRBV2 and TRBJ2-7; D possibly uses TRBD1 or TRBD2 (5 bases each). The CDR3 runs to 13 residues. V was cut by 6 bases and J by 6 bases, with 15 bases left in between. Germline assignment: CDR1 SNHLY and CDR2 FYNNEI. The CDR3 sequence: CASSPGPPGEQYF. The CDR3, as DNA: TGTGCCAGCAGCCCGGGACCCCCCGGCGAGCAGTACTTC.

This clone was observed a single time. The DNA for the CDR3 is TGTGCAAGTCGCCCGCGCGGGATGCACGGTACGAGCACAGATACGCAGTATTTT. Translated: CASRPRGMHGTSTDTQYF. The chain combines TRBV12-2 with TRBJ2-3; the table assigns TRBD2, which was not confirmed against the DNA. TRBV12-2 counts as a pseudogene. This CDR3 has 18 amino acids.

Only one count was recorded for this clone. The chain is built from TRBV4-2 and TRBJ2-7; D possibly corresponds to TRBD1 (5 bases). Germline V gene lookup returns CDR1 LGHNA and CDR2 YNFKEQ. This CDR3 contains 16 residues. V was shortened by 2 bases and J by 3 bases, with 17 bases between the two germline ends. CDR3 bases: TGTGCCAGCAGCCAACAAGCCACAGGCCCTAACTACGAGCAGTACTTC. The encoded protein is CASSQQATGPNYEQYF.

The CDR3 DNA sequence: TGTGCCAGCAGCTTGATGGGCAGAGGGAATGAAAAACTGTTTTTT. Residues: CASSLMGRGNEKLFF. This rearrangement joins TRBV5-4 to TRBJ1-4, with no clear D. Germline CDR1 reads SGHNT; CDR2 reads YYREEE (reference sequence). This CDR3 region has 15 residues. The V end was cut by 1 base, the J end by 5 bases, with 12 bases between. The whole variable domain, filled in from reference TRBV5-4 and TRBJ1-4, reads ETGVTQSPTHLIKTRGQQVTLRCSSQSGHNTVSWYQQALGQGPQFIFQYYREEENGRGNFPPRFSGLQFPNYSSELNVNALELDDSALYLCASSLMGRGNEKLFFGSGTQLSVL.

This sequence joins TRBV4-2 and TRBJ2-5; weak D call: TRBD2 (6 bases). Germline CDR1 and CDR2: LGHNA and YNFKEQ. The CDR3 sequence is 15 residues long. The V end lost 3 bases, the J end lost 5 bases, and 16 bases lay between the germline ends. CDR3 residues: CASSQDLAVRETQYF. The CDR3, as DNA: TGTGCCAGCAGCCAGGACTTAGCGGTTAGGGAGACCCAGTACTTC.

This chain links TRBV6-6 with TRBJ1-1; possible D gene TRBD1, 5 bases. Deletions cut 4 bases from V and 6 bases from J, with 12 bases between. The CDR3 covers 13 residues. In germline, CDR1 is MNHNY, CDR2 SVGAGI (reference sequence). The DNA of the CDR3 is TGTGCCAGCAGTTCCAGGGCTGCCGCTGAAGCTTTCTTT. Amino acids: CASSSRAAAEAFF.

CDR3 sequence reads: CASTPGLSTDTQYF. Here the CDR3 DNA reads TGTGCCAGCACTCCGGGACTCAGCACAGATACGCAGTATTTT. V and J are TRBV27 and TRBJ2-3, with D tentatively TRBD2 (6 bases). V dropped 7 bases and J dropped 0 bases, with 11 bases sitting between them. From germline, CDR1 is MNHEY and CDR2 SMNVEV (reference sequence). The CDR3 consists of 14 residues.

The chain links TRBV7-8 to TRBJ1-5; D unresolved. V was pared by 1 base and J by 4 bases, with 5 bases between. This CDR3 is 13 amino acids long. Germline CDR1 SGHVS, CDR2 FQNEAQ. CDR3 in amino acids: CASSLGVNQPQHF. DNA for the CDR3: TGTGCCAGCAGCTTAGGGGTGAATCAGCCCCAGCATTTT.

The CDR3: CATSREVSSSTDTQYF. CDR3 coding DNA: TGTGCCACCAGCAGAGAGGTCAGTTCTAGCACAGATACGCAGTATTTT. The chain employs TRBV15 and TRBJ2-3; no definite D call. Germline V gene data show CDR1 as LNHNV and CDR2 as YYDKDF (reference sequence). This CDR3 is 16 amino acids long. Trimming shortened V by 0 bases and J by 0 bases, and 10 bases separated the two germline ends.

V is TRBV4-1 and J is TRBJ2-3; 8 nucleotides agree with TRBD2. Germline V gene data show CDR1 as MGHRA and CDR2 as YSYEKL. The trim removed 1 base at V and 7 bases at J, leaving 10 bases unmatched. The CDR3 has 16 residues. The CDR3 region has the DNA TGCGCCAGCAGCCAAGCTTCGACCAGCGGGAGAAATACGCAGTATTTT. The encoded protein is CASSQASTSGRNTQYF.